The 11 T cell receptor beta chains in this list originate from one sample, sequenced in a study of OX40 agonist ivuxolimab in advanced cancers. The data were produced by immunoSEQ multiplex PCR, yet TCRdb's version contains in-frame clones alone and is incomplete. The sample yields tens of thousands of clones, about 81% seen once. The sequencing used CD4+ or CD8+ T cells sorted from blood, collected in a trial of the OX40 agonist ivuxolimab. The receptors were sampled from an adult with an advanced solid tumor such as melanoma, head and neck, liver or kidney cancer.

The CDR3 loop is CASRPGPNSNQPQHF. The CDR3 DNA follows: TGTGCCAGCAGACCGGGACCAAATAGCAATCAGCCCCAGCATTTT. This chain links TRBV6-1 with TRBJ1-5; tentative D call: TRBD1 (5 bases). V was pared by 6 bases and J by 0 bases, with 12 bases between. CDR3 length equals 15 residues. Germline V gene data show CDR1 as MNHNS and CDR2 as SASEGT.

This clone was seen a few times. The chain combines TRBV30 with TRBJ1-1; D is undetermined. CDR1 and CDR2 from the germline V gene are GTSNPN and SVGIG (reference sequence). V lost 4 bases, J lost 3 bases, and 15 bases lay in between. CDR3 size: 14 residues. CDR3 coding DNA: TGTGCCTGGAAAGGTTCCCCCGCGGACACTGAAGCTTTCTTT. This codes for CAWKGSPADTEAFF. The full variable domain, with the rest looked up from reference TRBV30 and TRBJ1-1, is SQTIHQWPATLVQPVGSPLSLECTVEGTSNPNLYWYRQAAGRGLQLLFYSVGIGQISSEVPQNLSASRPQDRQFILSSKKLLLSDSGFYLCAWKGSPADTEAFFGQGTRLTVV.

V usage is TRBV7-2 and J usage is TRBJ2-4; 7 positions match TRBD2. Germline V CDR1 and CDR2: SGHTA, FQGNSA. After removal of 3 bases from V and 0 bases from J, the junction contained 5 bases not matched to a gene. The CDR3 contains 16 residues. The CDR3 spells CASSFNSGLAKNIQYF. The CDR3 DNA reads as TGTGCCAGCAGCTTTAATAGCGGGTTAGCCAAAAACATTCAGTACTTC.

This chain links TRBV28 with TRBJ1-5; 11 nucleotides line up with TRBD1. The length of the CDR3 is 16 residues. V lost 7 bases and J lost 1; bases outside the gene matches: 6. Germline V gives CDR1 MDHEN, CDR2 SYDVKM. Written as DNA, the CDR3 is TGTGCCAGCACCGGACAGGGGGCGACAAGCAATCAGCCCCAGCATTTT. It translates to CASTGQGATSNQPQHF.

This chain connects TRBV30 to TRBJ2-3; weak D call: TRBD1 (6 bases). This CDR3 is 14 amino acids long. Trimming took off 1 base at V and 3 bases at J, with 11 bases between the two ends. Germline V lookup: CDR1 GTSNPN, CDR2 SVGIG (reference sequence). CDR3 sequence: CAWSGGLWTDTQYF. In DNA, the CDR3 is TGTGCCTGGAGTGGGGGGCTGTGGACAGATACGCAGTATTTT.

V gene TRBV6-5 combines with J gene TRBJ2-7; 9 nucleotides align to TRBD1. The germline V gene encodes CDR1 MNHEY and CDR2 SVGAGI. With 6 bases clipped from V and 6 bases from J, the junction kept 6 bases outside the gene matches. CDR3 length: 13 residues. As DNA, the CDR3 is TGTGCCAGCAGGGGACAGGGTGCCGGCGAGCAGTACGTC. Translation: CASRGQGAGEQYV.

This clone was recorded once. The V call is TRBV19, the J call TRBJ1-5; D remains ambiguous. Germline CDR1 and CDR2: LNHDA and SQIVND (reference sequence). The CDR3 has 15 residues. The V and J ends lost 7 bases and 4 bases respectively, with 17 bases between them. The chain's CDR3 is CASKKQTVTNQPQHF. The CDR3 region has the DNA TGTGCCAGTAAGAAGCAAACGGTTACAAATCAGCCCCAGCATTTT.

The chain is built from TRBV27 and TRBJ2-7; no firm D call. The CDR3 totals 14 residues. From germline, CDR1 is MNHEY and CDR2 SMNVEV (reference sequence). V was pared by 1 base and J by 3 bases, with 10 bases between. The CDR3 bases are TGTGCCAGCAGTTTATACCCCAGACACTACGAGCAGTACTTC. This gives the protein CASSLYPRHYEQYF.

CDR3 residues: CASSLGGGKYSDTQYF. CDR3 nucleotides: TGTGCCAGCAGCTTGGGCGGGGGGAAGTATTCAGATACGCAGTATTTT. The chain combines TRBV5-4 with TRBJ2-3; 8 nucleotides line up with TRBD2. Germline V lookup: CDR1 SGHNT, CDR2 YYREEE (reference sequence). The junction had 7 bases not matched to a gene; V was cut back by 0 bases and J by 4 bases. CDR3 length: 16 amino acids.

In its sample, this clone was seen a few times. The chain couples TRBV4-2 to TRBJ2-7; D gene uncertain. Germline values: CDR1 LGHNA, CDR2 YNFKEQ. Trimming cost V 3 bases and J 1 base, with 16 bases left between them. The CDR3 covers 16 residues. This CDR3 reads CASSQSPGSTSYEQYF. The CDR3 nucleotides are TGTGCCAGCAGCCAGTCCCCGGGCTCAACGTCCTACGAGCAGTACTTC.

The chain combines TRBV11-3 with TRBJ2-1; D unresolved. This CDR3 spans 12 amino acids. V was clipped by 5 bases and J by 7 bases, with 9 bases between them. CDR1 and CDR2 from the germline V gene are SGHNT and YENEEA. DNA of the CDR3: TGTGCCAGCAGCGGTTTAGCTAATGAGCAGTTCTTC. Its translation: CASSGLANEQFF.